Below, one T cell receptor (beta chain) is given with its context. Germline loops: CDR1 LGHNT, CDR2 FRNRAP. With 1 base removed from V and 9 bases from J, the gap between germline ends came to 14 bases. The CDR3 has 14 amino acids. The sample comes from a study of blood T cell repertoires in COVID-19. Whole-study context: The United States, Italy and Spain were the sources of the acute and convalescent COVID-19 samples. T cells, B-cell-depleted T cells, or PBMCs provided the cDNA or gDNA that served as material.

Followed longitudinally, the Seattle patients had been enrolled during active infection. In the original workflow: Amplification of reference gene primers was used by the study to estimate nucleated cell counts. Repertoires were generated with immunoSEQ multiplex PCR, while TCRdb's copy carries only in-frame clones and drops some. V, J and clone size are those of that table, while D and trimming were read from the DNA. The profile covers some 180,000 clones, with 70% to 90% appearing a single time and roughly a sixth taken by the ten largest. The source of this sequence is a man between 45 and 60 years old with COVID-19, enrolled during active disease. Sample: peripheral blood. V and J are TRBV12-5 and TRBJ2-3; D is undetermined. In nucleotides, the CDR3 is TGTGCTAGTGGTTTGGGACCCCAGGAAGAAACGCAGTATTTT. Translating gives CASGLGPQEETQYF.